This is a list of T cell receptor beta chains from one sample in a study of blood T cell repertoires in COVID-19. The protocol was immunoSEQ multiplex PCR, while the TCRdb copy is restricted to in-frame clones and leaves out a portion. Of hundreds of thousands of clones in the sample, 75% to 85% were seen once. Sequenced sample: peripheral blood. The receptors were gathered from a woman in her seventies with acute or convalescent COVID-19. CDR3s include the opening cysteine and the closing phenylalanine or tryptophan. D genes are given only for firm matches. Rows give clone size only sometimes, using once, few, many, or a class for an expanded clone.

D gene: TRBD1
V gene: TRBV5-4
clone size: .
J gene: TRBJ1-2
CDR3 DNA: TGTGCCAGCAGCCCTCCGGGACAGCTCTATGGCTACACCTTC
CDR3 protein: CASSPPGQLYGYTF

D gene: .
V gene: TRBV5-4
clone size: .
J gene: TRBJ1-2
CDR3 DNA: TGTGCCAGCAGCTTGACGGGGCGGGAGGGCTACACCTTC
CDR3 protein: CASSLTGREGYTF

D gene: TRBD1
V gene: TRBV7-2
clone size: .
J gene: TRBJ1-6
CDR3 DNA: TGTGCCAGCAGCCCTCGCAGGGGGCAAGCACCCCTCCACTTT
CDR3 protein: CASSPRRGQAPLHF

D gene: .
V gene: TRBV27
clone size: .
J gene: TRBJ1-2
CDR3 DNA: TGTGCCAGCGGATCTCAGGGTCGGCGCTACACCTTC
CDR3 protein: CASGSQGRRYTF

D gene: TRBD1
V gene: TRBV7-2
clone size: .
J gene: TRBJ1-4
CDR3 DNA: TGTGCCAGCAGGGACCGGACAGGGGGCGGGGAACTGTTTTTT
CDR3 protein: CASRDRTGGGELFF

D gene: TRBD1
V gene: TRBV5-1
clone size: .
J gene: TRBJ1-6
CDR3 DNA: TGCGCCAGCAGCTACTCCGGGACAGATAATTCACCCCTCCACTTT
CDR3 protein: CASSYSGTDNSPLHF

D gene: .
V gene: TRBV7-2
clone size: .
J gene: TRBJ1-2
CDR3 DNA: TGTGCCAGCAGCTTAGCAGGGGCTACGTATGGCTACACCTTC
CDR3 protein: CASSLAGATYGYTF

D gene: .
V gene: TRBV12-3/TRBV12-4
clone size: .
J gene: TRBJ1-2
CDR3 DNA: TGTGCCAGCAGTTTAGATTTTAATGGCTACACCTTC
CDR3 protein: CASSLDFNGYTF

D gene: .
V gene: TRBV12-3/TRBV12-4
clone size: .
J gene: TRBJ1-1
CDR3 DNA: TGTGCCAGCAGTGGCGCGGTTGAAGCTTTCTTT
CDR3 protein: CASSGAVEAFF

D gene: .
V gene: TRBV28
clone size: .
J gene: TRBJ1-3
CDR3 DNA: TGTGCCAGCAGTTTAGTCACTGGGACTTCCGACTCTGGAAACACCATATATTTT
CDR3 protein: CASSLVTGTSDSGNTIYF

D gene: .
V gene: TRBV18
clone size: few
J gene: TRBJ2-3
CDR3 DNA: TGTGCCAGCTCACCCCGACAGGACCACACAGATACGCAGTATTTT
CDR3 protein: CASSPRQDHTDTQYF

D gene: .
V gene: TRBV7-2
clone size: .
J gene: TRBJ1-2
CDR3 DNA: TGTGCCAGCAGCTCCTATGAGGGCTACACCTTC
CDR3 protein: CASSSYEGYTF

D gene: .
V gene: TRBV6-5
clone size: .
J gene: TRBJ2-7
CDR3 DNA: TGTGCCAGCAGTTCCACTGGTTCCCTTACCTACGAGCAGTACTTC
CDR3 protein: CASSSTGSLTYEQYF

D gene: TRBD2
V gene: TRBV7-9
clone size: .
J gene: TRBJ2-5
CDR3 DNA: TGTGCCAGCAGCCCGGGACTAGCGGGGGGACCCCAAGAGACCCAGTACTTC
CDR3 protein: CASSPGLAGGPQETQYF

D gene: TRBD1
V gene: TRBV27
clone size: .
J gene: TRBJ2-7
CDR3 DNA: TGTGCCAGCAGTTTATCCTTTTTTCGGGACAGACAGTACGAGCAGTACTTC
CDR3 protein: CASSLSFFRDRQYEQYF

D gene: .
V gene: TRBV28
clone size: .
J gene: TRBJ2-7
CDR3 DNA: TGTGCCAGCAGCCCTTCGGTGGAGCAGTACTTC
CDR3 protein: CASSPSVEQYF

D gene: TRBD1
V gene: TRBV6-2/TRBV6-3
clone size: .
J gene: TRBJ2-1
CDR3 DNA: TGTGCCAGCAGCTCGGGACAGATCTACAATGAGCAGTTCTTC
CDR3 protein: CASSSGQIYNEQFF

D gene: .
V gene: TRBV6-2/TRBV6-3
clone size: .
J gene: TRBJ2-7
CDR3 DNA: TGTGCCAGCAGCCTCACTCTATACGAGCAGTACTTC
CDR3 protein: CASSLTLYEQYF

D gene: .
V gene: TRBV27
clone size: .
J gene: TRBJ1-1
CDR3 DNA: TGTGCCAGCAGTATTACAGGGTCGGGGACTGAAGCTTTCTTT
CDR3 protein: CASSITGSGTEAFF

D gene: .
V gene: TRBV2
clone size: few
J gene: TRBJ1-1
CDR3 DNA: TGTGCCGGAAAGGAGCCGAACACTGAAGCTTTCTTT
CDR3 protein: CAGKEPNTEAFF

D gene: .
V gene: TRBV5-6
clone size: .
J gene: TRBJ1-2
CDR3 DNA: TGTGCCAGCAGCTCCAGACTGAAAAAGAACTATGGCTACACCTTC
CDR3 protein: CASSSRLKKNYGYTF

D gene: TRBD1
V gene: TRBV7-7
clone size: .
J gene: TRBJ2-2
CDR3 DNA: TGTGCTAGCAGCTCCGACAGGGAGTTCACCGGGGAGCTGTTTTTT
CDR3 protein: CASSSDREFTGELFF

D gene: TRBD2
V gene: TRBV7-8
clone size: .
J gene: TRBJ2-2
CDR3 DNA: TGTGCCAGCAGCATTAGCGGGGGGGCGGCCGGGGAACTGTTTTTT
CDR3 protein: CASSISGGAAGELFF

D gene: .
V gene: TRBV3-1/TRBV3-2
clone size: .
J gene: TRBJ2-5
CDR3 DNA: TGTGCCAGCAGCCATTACAATGCGGTTGAGACCCAGTACTTC
CDR3 protein: CASSHYNAVETQYF

D gene: TRBD1
V gene: TRBV10-3
clone size: once
J gene: TRBJ1-2
CDR3 DNA: TGTGCCATCAGAGACAGGGGCAGGCAGAACGGCTACACCTTC
CDR3 protein: CAIRDRGRQNGYTF

D gene: TRBD1
V gene: TRBV19
clone size: .
J gene: TRBJ1-1
CDR3 DNA: TGTGCCAGTAGTTGGGGACAGGGGTCATTTTTTTCGAACACTGAAGCTTTCTTT
CDR3 protein: CASSWGQGSFFSNTEAFF

D gene: .
V gene: TRBV12-3/TRBV12-4
clone size: .
J gene: TRBJ2-1
CDR3 DNA: TGTGCCAGCAGTTTAATCTATGAGCAGTTCTTC
CDR3 protein: CASSLIYEQFF

D gene: .
V gene: TRBV7-8
clone size: .
J gene: TRBJ2-3
CDR3 DNA: TGTGCCAGCAGCTCCCTCCTACTACAAAACACAGATACGCAGTATTTT
CDR3 protein: CASSSLLLQNTDTQYF

D gene: .
V gene: TRBV6-2/TRBV6-3
clone size: .
J gene: TRBJ2-1
CDR3 DNA: TGTGCCAGCAGCCCTTATCGCCAGGATGAGCAGTTCTTC
CDR3 protein: CASSPYRQDEQFF

D gene: .
V gene: TRBV18
clone size: .
J gene: TRBJ2-7
CDR3 DNA: TGTGCCAGCTCACTACGAGGGCCCGAGCAGTACTTC
CDR3 protein: CASSLRGPEQYF

D gene: .
V gene: TRBV5-1
clone size: .
J gene: TRBJ2-7
CDR3 DNA: TGCGCCAGCAGCTTGTCGTCCTACGAGCAGTACTTC
CDR3 protein: CASSLSSYEQYF

D gene: .
V gene: TRBV9
clone size: .
J gene: TRBJ2-5
CDR3 DNA: TGTGCCAGCAGCCTCTCTCCCGGGGTTCAAGAGACCCAGTACTTC
CDR3 protein: CASSLSPGVQETQYF

D gene: TRBD1
V gene: TRBV4-3
clone size: .
J gene: TRBJ1-1
CDR3 DNA: TGCGCCAGCAGCCAATTTGGGACAGGCTCTGAAGCTTTCTTT
CDR3 protein: CASSQFGTGSEAFF

D gene: TRBD1
V gene: TRBV19
clone size: .
J gene: TRBJ1-5
CDR3 DNA: TGTGCCAGTAGTTCGCAGGGGGCGCGAAGTCAGCCCCAGCATTTT
CDR3 protein: CASSSQGARSQPQHF

D gene: .
V gene: TRBV7-2
clone size: .
J gene: TRBJ2-7
CDR3 DNA: TGTGCCAGCAGCTTAGAAGGGGGTCGGGAGCAGTACTTC
CDR3 protein: CASSLEGGREQYF

D gene: .
V gene: TRBV27
clone size: .
J gene: TRBJ1-1
CDR3 DNA: TGTGCCAGCAGTTTACGAGGTGGGTGGACTGAAGCTTTCTTT
CDR3 protein: CASSLRGGWTEAFF

D gene: .
V gene: TRBV10-3
clone size: once
J gene: TRBJ1-1
CDR3 DNA: TGTGCCATCAGTCCAGGACAGTTCGAAGCTTTCTTT
CDR3 protein: CAISPGQFEAFF

D gene: TRBD1
V gene: TRBV7-2
clone size: once
J gene: TRBJ1-6
CDR3 DNA: TGTGCCAGCAGCCAGGGACAGGGGTTGAATTCACCCCTCCACTTT
CDR3 protein: CASSQGQGLNSPLHF

D gene: TRBD1
V gene: TRBV4-2
clone size: .
J gene: TRBJ2-6
CDR3 DNA: TGTGCCAGCAAAGACAGGGGGACTGGGGCCAACGTCCTGACTTTC
CDR3 protein: CASKDRGTGANVLTF

D gene: TRBD1
V gene: TRBV2
clone size: .
J gene: TRBJ1-1
CDR3 DNA: TGTGCCAGCAGTGACCCCGGGACAGGGGGGCGGTGGACTGAAGCTTTCTTT
CDR3 protein: CASSDPGTGGRWTEAFF

D gene: .
V gene: TRBV5-6
clone size: .
J gene: TRBJ1-2
CDR3 DNA: TGTGCCAGCAGCTACCTCAGGGATGGCTACACCTTC
CDR3 protein: CASSYLRDGYTF